This T cell receptor (beta chain) stems from a study of T cells in Graves' hyperthyroidism and ophthalmopathy. Findings of the study overall: Ophthalmopathy and stable hyperthyroidism were separated by a 13 V-J model. Blood also held most thyroid clonotypes expanded beyond 0.001.

This clonotype has at least ten counts. The antigen remains undetermined. TCR beta CDR3 regions were amplified from RNA. The HTBI primer set served for first-round RT-PCR of the TCR CDR3. Each CDR3 protein is one row after TCRdb ran MiXCR on the multiplex PCR reads. The sample contains more than 450,000 distinct CDR3 sequences, less than 20% of which appear only once. From approximately 9.5 ml of fresh peripheral blood, PBMCs were isolated. The sequenced material came from blood. The clonotype was recovered from a man aged 35 to 55 with Graves' ophthalmopathy.

The CDR3 region is CASSENTGNTEAFF. For the CDR3, the DNA is TGTGCCAGCAGCGAAAATACGGGGAACACTGAAGCTTTCTTT. V usage is TRBV9 and J usage is TRBJ1-1; D gene ambiguous. Trimming took 3 bases from V and 1 from J, leaving 10 bases between them. Germline CDR1 is SGDLS and CDR2 is YYNGEE. This CDR3 is 14 amino acids long.